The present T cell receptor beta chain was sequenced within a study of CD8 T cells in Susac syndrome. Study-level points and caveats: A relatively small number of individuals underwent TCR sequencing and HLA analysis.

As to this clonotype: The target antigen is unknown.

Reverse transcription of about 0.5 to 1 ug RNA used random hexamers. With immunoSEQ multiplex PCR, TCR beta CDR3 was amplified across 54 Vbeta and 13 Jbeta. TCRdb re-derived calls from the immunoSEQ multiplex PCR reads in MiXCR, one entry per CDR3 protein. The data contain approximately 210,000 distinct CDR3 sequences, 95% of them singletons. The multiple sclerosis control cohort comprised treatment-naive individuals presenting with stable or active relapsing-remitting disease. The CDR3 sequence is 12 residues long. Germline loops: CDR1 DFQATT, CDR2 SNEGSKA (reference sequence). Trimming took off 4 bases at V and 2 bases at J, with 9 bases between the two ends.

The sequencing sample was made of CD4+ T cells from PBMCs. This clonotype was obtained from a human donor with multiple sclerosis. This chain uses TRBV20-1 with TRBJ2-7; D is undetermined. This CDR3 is CSAKYDTYEQYF. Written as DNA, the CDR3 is TGCAGTGCTAAATATGACACCTACGAGCAGTACTTC.